Here is one T cell receptor (beta chain) with its context. Its target is not known. The sample belongs to a study of T cell responses to AZD1222 COVID-19 vaccine. Regarding the study as a whole: No repertoire was sampled before or during the peak T cell response, only after it. Breadth and depth of Spike-specific TCRs rose after two AZD1222 doses. Clonal diversity was possibly underestimated, and the donors were mostly white British, with more females.

Assay: immunoSEQ multiplex PCR; the TCRdb copy retains only in-frame clones and omits some. The sample carries 50,000 to 75,000 clones, roughly 89% recorded once. Trimming took 3 bases from V and 2 from J, leaving 20 bases between them. Germline-derived CDR1 and CDR2 are LGHNA and YNFKEQ. The CDR3 contains 18 residues. Samples with a second dose at about 4 or about 12 weeks were pooled together. The receptor was isolated from an adult who received the AZD1222 COVID-19 vaccine. This chain links TRBV4-2 with TRBJ1-5; a possible D gene is TRBD1 (6 bases). Sequenced here: peripheral blood, sampled 28 days after the second AZD1222 dose. DNA for the CDR3: TGTGCCAGCAGCCAGGATAGGGGGGCAGGCCAGGGCAATCAGCCCCAGCATTTT. Encoded protein: CASSQDRGAGQGNQPQHF.